What follows describes a single T cell receptor (beta chain). This record belongs to a study of healthy donors' naive CD4 and CD8 T cells. Starting from 450 to 550 ng of total RNA, TCR libraries were made with linear amplification. TCRdb called the reads again in MiXCR, with one record for every CDR3 protein. The sample lists about 180,000 distinct CDR3 sequences, around 70% occurring once. CDR3 length: 20 residues. Germline values: CDR1 MNHEY, CDR2 SMNVEV (reference sequence). Trimming pared 3 bases from V and 0 bases from J, leaving 26 bases between. Specimen: naive CD4+ and CD8+ T cells sorted from blood, pooled from several donors. This clonotype originated in a pool of human donors in good health; the sample pools cells from several healthy donors. The chain has TRBV27 and TRBJ1-2; no clear D. CDR3 nucleotides: TGTGCCAGCAGTTTTATACGTTCTCGGCCAGCCCTTCACCCTAACTATGGCTACACCTTC. Its translation: CASSFIRSRPALHPNYGYTF.